The source of this TCR beta chain is a study of T cell responses to AZD1222 COVID-19 vaccine. About this clone: Its cognate antigen is unknown.

Whole-study findings and limits: Clonal diversity was possibly underestimated, and white British individuals and females predominated among donors. Along spike, vaccine-associated CD4 TCRs were found throughout, with dominance at 160-218 and 743-854. Two doses of AZD1222 preceded a rise in Spike-specific TCR breadth and depth.

V lost 3 bases, J lost 4 bases, and 10 bases lay in between. Germline loops: CDR1 DFQATT, CDR2 SNEGSKA (reference sequence). The CDR3 extends over 13 amino acids. Second doses at about 4 or about 12 weeks were pooled. Using immunoSEQ multiplex PCR, the repertoire was profiled, and TCRdb retains in-frame clones only, with some absent. The sample consists of 150,000 or so clones, 92% of them appearing once. The V call is TRBV20-1, the J call TRBJ1-5; no reliable D call. The sequence was collected from an adult who received the AZD1222 COVID-19 vaccine. This sample comprised peripheral blood, obtained 28 days after the second AZD1222 dose. The CDR3 protein is CSASLGSNQPQHF. Written as DNA, the CDR3 is TGCAGTGCTAGTCTCGGTAGTAATCAGCCCCAGCATTTT.